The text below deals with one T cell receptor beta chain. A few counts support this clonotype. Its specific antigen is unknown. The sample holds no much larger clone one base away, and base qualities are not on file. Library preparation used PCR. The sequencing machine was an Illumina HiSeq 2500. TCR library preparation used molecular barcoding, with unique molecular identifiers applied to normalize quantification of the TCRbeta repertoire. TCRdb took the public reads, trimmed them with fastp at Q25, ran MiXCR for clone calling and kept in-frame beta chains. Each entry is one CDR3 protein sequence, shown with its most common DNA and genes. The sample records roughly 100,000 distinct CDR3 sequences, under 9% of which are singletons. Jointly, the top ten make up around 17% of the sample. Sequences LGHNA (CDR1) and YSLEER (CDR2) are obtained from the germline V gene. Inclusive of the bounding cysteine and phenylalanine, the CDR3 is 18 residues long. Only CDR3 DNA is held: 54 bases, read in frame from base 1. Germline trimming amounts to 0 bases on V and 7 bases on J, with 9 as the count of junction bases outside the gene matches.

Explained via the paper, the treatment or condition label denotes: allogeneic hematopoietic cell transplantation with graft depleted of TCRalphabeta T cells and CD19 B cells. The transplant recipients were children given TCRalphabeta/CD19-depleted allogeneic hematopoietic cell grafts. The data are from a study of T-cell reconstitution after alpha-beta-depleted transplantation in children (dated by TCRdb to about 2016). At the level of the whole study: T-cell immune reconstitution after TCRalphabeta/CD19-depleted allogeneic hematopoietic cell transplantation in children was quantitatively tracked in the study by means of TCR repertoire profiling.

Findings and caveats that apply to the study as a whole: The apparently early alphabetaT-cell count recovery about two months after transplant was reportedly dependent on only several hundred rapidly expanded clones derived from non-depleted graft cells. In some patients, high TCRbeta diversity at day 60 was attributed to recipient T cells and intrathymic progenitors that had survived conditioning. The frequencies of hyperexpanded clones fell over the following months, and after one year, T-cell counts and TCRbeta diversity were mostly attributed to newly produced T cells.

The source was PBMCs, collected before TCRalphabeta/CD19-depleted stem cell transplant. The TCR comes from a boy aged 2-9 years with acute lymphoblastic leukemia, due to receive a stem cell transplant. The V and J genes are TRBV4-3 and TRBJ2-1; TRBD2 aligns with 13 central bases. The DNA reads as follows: TGCGCCAGCAGCCAAGATGACAGGACTAGCGGGGGTAGAAATGAGCAGTTCTTC. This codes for CASSQDDRTSGGRNEQFF.